The TCR beta chain described here comes from a study of OX40 agonist ivuxolimab in advanced cancers. Remarks on this clone: Its target is not known.

Clones were read by immunoSEQ multiplex PCR, and TCRdb kept only the in-frame ones, dropping some. The table lists about 73,000 clones, 92% of them singletons. The germline V gene encodes CDR1 KGHSH and CDR2 LQKENI. The CDR3 consists of 16 residues. With 6 bases removed from V and 1 base from J, the gap between germline ends came to 15 bases. Study findings and constraints: The specificity for antigen of the expanded peripheral T cells was not determined.

The rearrangement links TRBV18 to TRBJ2-2; TRBD2 might be the D (6 bases). The sequences come from CD4+ or CD8+ T cells sorted from blood, collected in a trial of the OX40 agonist ivuxolimab. The TCR was taken from an adult with an advanced solid tumor such as melanoma, head and neck, liver or kidney cancer. This CDR3 reads CASSPLAGKNTGELFF. The DNA of the CDR3 is TGTGCCAGCTCCCCCCTGGCGGGGAAGAACACCGGGGAGCTGTTTTTT.